The 11 T cell receptor beta chains in this list originate from one sample, sequenced in a study of blood T cell repertoires in COVID-19. Generated by immunoSEQ multiplex PCR, the TCRdb table keeps only in-frame clones and is missing some. The data contain 250,000 to 300,000 clones, about 90% of them singletons. Sequencing was done on a sample of PBMCs or T cells enriched from blood (not recorded which). The receptor source for this set is a human donor in a cohort exposed to, infected with or recovered from COVID-19 (not recorded which). The donor label of this sample is uncertain.

This clone was counted once. The chain uses TRBV7-2 and TRBJ2-3; 9 nucleotides line up with TRBD1. J was trimmed by 5 bases and V by 0 bases; bases with no gene match: 6. Germline CDR1 is SGHTA and CDR2 is FQGNSA. The CDR3 is 16 residues long. Here the CDR3 reads CASSLAGGQGQDTQYF. The CDR3 coding sequence is TGTGCCAGCAGCTTAGCTGGGGGACAGGGTCAAGATACGCAGTATTTT.

The DNA for the CDR3 is TGTGCCAGTAGTATGGGACTAGCAGCCTACGAGCAGTACTTC. It yields the protein CASSMGLAAYEQYF. The chain uses TRBV19 and TRBJ2-7, with 9 bases that match TRBD2. The junction had 2 bases not matched to a gene; V was cut back by 3 bases and J by 2 bases. Germline V gene data show CDR1 as LNHDA and CDR2 as SQIVND (reference sequence). There are 14 residues in the CDR3.

The chain's CDR3 is CASLTQQGDGGYTF. As DNA, the CDR3 is TGCGCCTCATTAACTCAACAGGGTGACGGTGGCTACACCTTC. The chain uses TRBV23-1 and TRBJ1-2, with D possibly being TRBD1 (6 bases). TRBV23-1 is sorted into the ORF group, with uncertain function. V was shortened by 11 bases and J by 7 bases, with 23 bases between the two germline ends. The CDR3 totals 14 residues.

This clone was recorded once. V and J are TRBV9 and TRBJ1-2, with 9 bases identical to TRBD1. The germline CDR1 and CDR2 sequences are SGDLS and YYNGEE. V lost 3 bases to trimming and J lost 7 bases; unmatched junction nucleotides: 4. The CDR3 totals 13 residues. The CDR3 protein is CASSGDRAAGYTF. CDR3 nucleotides: TGTGCCAGCAGCGGGGACAGGGCTGCTGGCTACACCTTC.

The chain uses TRBV7-9 and TRBJ2-5; 8 bases fit TRBD2. The CDR3 consists of 14 residues. After removal of 5 bases from V and 5 bases from J, the junction contained 7 bases not matched to a gene. CDR1 is SEHNR and CDR2 is FQNEAQ in the germline V gene (reference sequence). CDR3 sequence (DNA): TGTGCCAGCAGCGCCCCCGGGGGGGTGGAGACCCAGTACTTC. As protein: CASSAPGGVETQYF.

The chain couples TRBV19 to TRBJ1-2, with D unclear. This CDR3 region has 15 residues. V lost 7 bases and J lost 3, with 18 bases in between. Germline values: CDR1 LNHDA, CDR2 SQIVND (reference sequence). In DNA form, the CDR3 reads TGTGCCAGTAATGGGAGGAGGGAAAGGGACTATGGCTACACCTTC. Translating gives CASNGRRERDYGYTF.

The CDR3 sequence: CASSPTLQETQYF. As DNA, the CDR3 is TGTGCCAGCTCTCCGACACTTCAAGAGACCCAGTACTTC. The rearrangement uses TRBV18 and TRBJ2-5; D remains ambiguous. The CDR3 contains 13 residues. Germline V lookup: CDR1 KGHSH, CDR2 LQKENI. Trimming removed 6 bases at V and 2 bases at J, with 10 bases between.

This clone was observed a few times. The chain links TRBV27 to TRBJ2-2; D unclear. V was trimmed by 0 bases and J by 0 bases, leaving 5 bases between them. The CDR3 length is 15 residues. In germline, CDR1 is MNHEY, CDR2 SMNVEV (reference sequence). CDR3 bases: TGTGCCAGCAGTTTATCCTATCCGAACACCGGGGAGCTGTTTTTT. It codes for CASSLSYPNTGELFF.

J is TRBJ1-2 and V is TRBV27, with D possibly being TRBD1 (6 bases). Germline assignment: CDR1 MNHEY and CDR2 SMNVEV (reference sequence). The CDR3 totals 13 residues. Trimming stripped 6 bases from V and 5 bases from J, with 13 bases between. CDR3 loop: CASRSPGHYGYTF. CDR3 nucleotides: TGTGCCAGCAGGTCTCCGGGACATTATGGCTACACCTTC.

The rearrangement joins TRBV7-9 to TRBJ2-7; no firm D call. CDR1 and CDR2 (germline): SEHNR, FQNEAQ (reference sequence). V lost 2 bases and J 0 bases, leaving 14 bases between the germline ends. CDR3 length: 16 amino acids. Here the CDR3 reads CASSLLTLQDSYEQYF. The CDR3 DNA reads as TGTGCCAGCAGCTTATTGACGCTCCAGGACTCCTACGAGCAGTACTTC.

This chain uses TRBV7-9 with TRBJ1-2; the D is unclear. CDR1 and CDR2 from the germline V gene are SEHNR and FQNEAQ (reference sequence). The CDR3 is made up of 17 amino acids. The germline V and J ends were trimmed by 1 base and 4 bases, with 19 bases remaining between them. The CDR3 reads CASSLGKSAGYSYGYTF. CDR3 sequence (DNA): TGTGCCAGCAGCTTAGGGAAATCGGCAGGATACTCCTATGGCTACACCTTC.